Shown below are 31 T cell receptor beta chains from a single sample sequenced in a study of beta chain features in type 1 diabetes. Overall study results and limits: All four CD4+ subsets of Type 1 diabetes patients contained TCRB CDR3s that were moderately but significantly shorter.

All of the isolated RNA was reverse transcribed, so expressed TCRB transcripts were sequenced. Profiled with immunoSEQ multiplex PCR; TCRdb holds only in-frame clones, not every one. The sample lists some 660,000 clones; around 15% were seen once. For these receptors, no antigen is known. Material for sequencing was naive CD4+ T cells from blood. The receptors come from a man between 18 and 35 years old with type 1 diabetes.

This clone was detected only a few times. This sequence joins TRBV7-9 and TRBJ2-5; TRBD2 might be the D (5 bases). Germline CDR1 is SEHNR and CDR2 is FQNEAQ (reference sequence). V lost 1 base and J lost 5, with 8 bases in between. This CDR3 is 13 amino acids long. The CDR3 loop is CASSLGERETQYF. CDR3 sequence (DNA): TGTGCCAGCAGCTTAGGGGAGAGGGAGACCCAGTACTTC.

The sample holds a few counts of this clone. The chain recombines TRBV5-1 with TRBJ1-2; D gene ambiguous. This CDR3 spans 14 amino acids. Germline CDR1 and CDR2: SGHRS and YFSETQ. The V gene lost 4 bases and the J gene lost 2 bases, with 12 bases spanning the gap. CDR3 sequence: CASSPREGNYGYTF. CDR3 bases: TGCGCCAGCAGCCCCCGGGAGGGCAACTATGGCTACACCTTC.

This chain joins TRBV7-9 and TRBJ2-7, with 9 bases identical to TRBD1. Germline CDR1 and CDR2: SEHNR and FQNEAQ (reference sequence). After removal of 3 bases from V and 3 bases from J, the junction contained 6 bases not matched to a gene. The CDR3 covers 15 residues. In DNA form, the CDR3 reads TGTGCCAGCAGCTTCACGGGACAGGGCGTCTACGAGCAGTACTTC. As protein: CASSFTGQGVYEQYF.

The table lists this clone with a few counts. The V and J genes are TRBV13 and TRBJ1-5; possibly TRBD1 for D (5 bases). V was shortened by 2 bases and J by 2 bases, with 10 bases between the two germline ends. The CDR3 consists of 15 residues. Per the germline V gene, CDR1 is PRHDT and CDR2 is FYEKMQ (reference sequence). The CDR3 DNA reads as TGTGCCAGCAGCTTAAGGGGCGCGGGCAATCAGCCCCAGCATTTT. Translated, it gives CASSLRGAGNQPQHF.

The chain is built from TRBV5-1 and TRBJ2-2; 9 nucleotides agree with TRBD2. CDR1 and CDR2 from the germline V gene are SGHRS and YFSETQ. Trimming took 3 bases from V and 7 from J; bases not matched to a gene: 4. The CDR3 is 14 residues long. The CDR3 DNA reads TGCGCCAGCAGCTCGAGACTAGCGGACGGGGAGCTGTTTTTT. Protein sequence: CASSSRLADGELFF.

On this clone itself: The sample carries other DNA sequences with the same CDR3. The chain joins TRBV30 to TRBJ2-3, with D maybe TRBD2 (6 bases). Deletions cut 1 base from V and 3 bases from J, with 8 bases between. The CDR3 runs to 13 residues. Germline V gene sequence: CDR1 GTSNPN, CDR2 SVGIG (reference sequence). The CDR3 region is CAWSAGLTDTQYF. CDR3 sequence (DNA): TGTGCCTGGAGTGCGGGACTGACAGATACGCAGTATTTT.

This clone turned up a few times. One end of the junction does not line up with germline, which may come from a read error. V and J are TRBV7-7 and TRBJ2-5; 10 bases fit TRBD2. The germline CDR1 and CDR2 sequences are SSHAT and FNYEAQ (reference sequence). This CDR3 contains 15 residues. CDR3 loop: CASSLDASGRETQYF. In DNA form, the CDR3 reads TGTGCTAGCAGCTTAGATGCTAGCGGGAGAGAGACCCAGTACTTC.

V usage is TRBV7-3 and J usage is TRBJ1-6; the D gene is possibly TRBD1 (5 bases). Germline CDR1 is SGHTA and CDR2 is FQGTGA. CDR3 length: 16 residues. Trimming removed 3 bases at V and 8 bases at J, with 17 bases between. The CDR3 protein is CASSLNPGPTDSPLHF. CDR3 in DNA: TGTGCCAGCAGCTTGAACCCGGGACCCACGGATTCACCCCTCCACTTT.

This clone was recorded a few times. The rearrangement links TRBV7-9 to TRBJ2-7, with D maybe TRBD1 (5 bases). The CDR3 extends over 12 amino acids. The V gene's germline CDR1 is SEHNR and CDR2 FQNEAQ (reference sequence). Trimming took 2 bases from V and 5 from J, leaving 7 bases between them. CDR3 amino acids: CASSLLGDEQYF. The CDR3 DNA is TGTGCCAGCAGCTTATTAGGGGACGAGCAGTACTTC.

This rearrangement joins TRBV4-2 to TRBJ2-1; D is possibly TRBD2 (6 bases). The CDR3 contains 13 residues. V dropped 5 bases and J dropped 7 bases, with 12 bases sitting between them. CDR1 is LGHNA, CDR2 YNFKEQ, per germline. CDR3 sequence (DNA): TGTGCCAGCAGCTATTCACTAGCAAATGAGCAGTTCTTC. Translated, it gives CASSYSLANEQFF.

The chain joins TRBV6-5 to TRBJ2-1, with 7 positions matching TRBD1. Germline-derived CDR1 and CDR2 are MNHEY and SVGAGI. CDR3 length: 13 amino acids. V shed 6 bases and J 5 bases; nucleotides not matched to a gene: 4. The chain's CDR3 is CASSRGTHNEQFF. In DNA, the CDR3 is TGTGCCAGCAGCAGGGGGACACACAATGAGCAGTTCTTC.

The V gene is TRBV7-2, the J gene TRBJ2-5, with D perhaps TRBD2 (7 bases). The ends were cut back, 5 bases at V and 1 base at J, with 17 bases in the middle. Germline V gives CDR1 SGHTA, CDR2 FQGNSA. The CDR3 runs to 16 residues. CDR3 coding DNA: TGTGCCAGCAGCCTAGGTCTTCGGGGGGCCCAAGAGACCCAGTACTTC. Translation: CASSLGLRGAQETQYF.

To note about this clone: Additional DNA sequences in this sample encode the identical CDR3. The CDR3 here is CASSQDSGGYGYTF. CDR3 coding DNA: TGCGCCAGCAGCCAAGATTCCGGAGGCTATGGCTACACCTTC. The chain recombines TRBV4-1 with TRBJ1-2, with D unclear. V was pared by 0 bases and J by 4 bases, with 9 bases between. From germline, CDR1 is MGHRA and CDR2 YSYEKL. The CDR3 contains 14 residues.

This clone showed up just a few times. The chain employs TRBV7-6 and TRBJ2-3; D might be TRBD2 (5 bases). The germline V and J ends were trimmed by 1 base and 1 base, with 9 bases remaining between them. CDR3 size: 15 residues. Germline CDR1 is SGHVS and CDR2 is FNYEAQ. This chain's CDR3 is CASSLGVARTDTQYF. CDR3 nucleotides: TGTGCCAGCAGCTTAGGAGTAGCGCGCACAGATACGCAGTATTTT. The full variable domain, completed using reference TRBV7-6 and TRBJ2-3, is GAGVSQSPRYKVTKRGQDVALRCDPISGHVSLYWYRQALGQGPEFLTYFNYEAQQDKSGLPNDRFSAERPEGSISTLTIQRTEQRDSAMYRCASSLGVARTDTQYFGPGTRLTVL.

The chain joins TRBV7-9 to TRBJ1-2; tentatively, D is TRBD1 (6 bases). CDR1 and CDR2 from the germline V gene are SEHNR and FQNEAQ (reference sequence). The CDR3 has 14 residues. V lost 6 bases, J lost 2 bases, and 13 bases lay in between. CDR3 residues: CASSSSGQNYGYTF. The DNA of the CDR3 is TGTGCCAGCAGTTCTTCTGGACAGAACTATGGCTACACCTTC.

The chain recombines TRBV28 with TRBJ2-5; 16 positions agree with TRBD2. J lost 4 bases, V lost 8 bases, and 16 bases had no gene match. The CDR3 is 19 amino acids. CDR1 MDHEN and CDR2 SYDVKM come from the germline V gene. The CDR3 bases are TGTGCCAGCGGGCAACCGGGACTAGCGGGAGGGGGCCAACGAGAGACCCAGTACTTC. Amino acid sequence: CASGQPGLAGGGQRETQYF.

In DNA, the CDR3 is TGTGCCAGCAGCACAGGGACAGGTTACTCCTACGAGCAGTACTTC. It encodes CASSTGTGYSYEQYF. V usage is TRBV9 and J usage is TRBJ2-7, with TRBD1 identical over 8 bases. The CDR3 runs to 15 residues. With V trimmed by 4 bases and J by 0 bases, 6 bases remained unmatched. Germline V lookup: CDR1 SGDLS, CDR2 YYNGEE.

This clone was detected a few times. V usage is TRBV7-2 and J usage is TRBJ2-7; TRBD1 is a possible D gene (6 bases). V lost 3 bases to trimming and J lost 0 bases, with 9 bases between them. CDR1 and CDR2 from the germline V gene are SGHTA and FQGNSA. CDR3 length: 14 amino acids. DNA for the CDR3: TGTGCCAGCAGCTTGGGACATAGCTCCTACGAGCAGTACTTC. It codes for CASSLGHSSYEQYF.

The rearrangement joins TRBV4-3 to TRBJ2-5, with a possible D match to TRBD1 (5 bases). Germline values: CDR1 LGHNA, CDR2 YSLEER. There are 13 residues in the CDR3. Trimming removed 0 bases from V and 3 bases from J, with 5 bases in between. CDR3 sequence: CASSQETEETQYF. CDR3 bases: TGCGCCAGCAGCCAAGAGACAGAAGAGACCCAGTACTTC.

Only a few counts were recorded for this clone. The chain has TRBV6-5 and TRBJ2-3, with 13 positions matching TRBD2. The CDR3 runs 16 residues. The V segment lost 4 bases and the J segment 4 bases; nucleotides outside the gene matches: 5. Germline lookup yields CDR1 MNHEY and CDR2 SVGAGI. The CDR3 DNA reads as TGTGCCAGCAGTTCTTGGACTAGCGGGAGACCAGATACGCAGTATTTT. It codes for CASSSWTSGRPDTQYF.

The genes are TRBV2 and TRBJ1-1; D is possibly TRBD1 (5 bases). Trimming took 8 bases from V and 1 from J, leaving 11 bases between them. Germline CDR1 reads SNHLY; CDR2 reads FYNNEI. The CDR3 loop spans 13 amino acids. The CDR3 here is CASRERGNTEAFF. The CDR3 DNA is TGTGCCAGCCGAGAGAGGGGGAACACTGAAGCTTTCTTT.

This clone was seen only a few times. The V call is TRBV7-9, the J call TRBJ1-2; 7 positions match TRBD1. This CDR3 spans 12 amino acids. The V gene's germline CDR1 is SEHNR and CDR2 FQNEAQ (reference sequence). Germline trimming cut 1 base from V and 14 bases from J; bases unmatched to any gene: 7. This CDR3 reads CASSLENRDRTF. The CDR3 nucleotides read TGTGCCAGCAGCTTAGAAAACCGGGACAGAACCTTC.

In its sample, this clone was seen a few times. The chain combines TRBV9 with TRBJ2-1; 8 bases align to TRBD1. The germline CDR1 and CDR2 sequences are SGDLS and YYNGEE. V was pared by 4 bases and J by 5 bases, with 5 bases of the junction left unmatched. The length of the CDR3 is 14 residues. The CDR3 loop reads CASSPGQGDNEQFF. The CDR3 DNA reads TGTGCCAGCAGCCCCGGACAGGGTGACAATGAGCAGTTCTTC.

The V gene is TRBV7-8, the J gene TRBJ2-7, with 8 positions matching TRBD2. The germline gives CDR1 SGHVS, CDR2 FQNEAQ. The ends lost 1 base at V and 2 bases at J; junction bases unmatched: 13. This CDR3 comprises 18 residues. The CDR3 here is CASSLGSREGLLPYEQYF. The CDR3 DNA is TGTGCCAGCAGCTTAGGAAGTCGGGAGGGCCTCCTTCCCTACGAGCAGTACTTC. Drawing the rest from reference TRBV7-8 and TRBJ2-7, the complete variable domain is GAGVSQSPRYKVAKRGQDVALRCDPISGHVSLFWYQQALGQGPEFLTYFQNEAQLDKSGLPSDRFFAERPEGSVSTLKIQRTQQEDSAVYLCASSLGSREGLLPYEQYFGPGTRLTVT.

This clone was observed a handful of times. This chain uses TRBV29-1 with TRBJ2-2; 7 positions match TRBD2. J lost 3 bases, V lost 5 bases, and 9 bases had no gene match. Looked up from germline, CDR1 is SQVTM and CDR2 is ANQGSEA. The CDR3 extends over 15 amino acids. CDR3 DNA sequence: TGCAGCGTTAGTCCGGGGGGTCCCGACACCGGGGAGCTGTTTTTT. Translation: CSVSPGGPDTGELFF.

The rearrangement uses TRBV30 and TRBJ1-5; 10 bases map to TRBD1. V trimming: 5 bases; J trimming: 6 bases; junction bases outside the gene matches: 7. Looked up from germline, CDR1 is GTSNPN and CDR2 is SVGIG (reference sequence). This CDR3 is built from 14 residues. This chain's CDR3 is CAWSTGGAGQPQHF. The CDR3 DNA is TGTGCCTGGTCGACAGGGGGCGCGGGTCAGCCCCAGCATTTT.

Only a few counts were recorded for this clone. The chain combines TRBV18 with TRBJ2-1; 7 bases fit TRBD1. CDR3 size: 14 residues. Losses at the gene ends were 6 bases for V and 9 bases for J; bases not matched to a gene: 11. Germline values: CDR1 KGHSH, CDR2 LQKENI. The CDR3 DNA sequence: TGTGCCAGCTCGGCCGGGACAGCTATGAGTGAGCAGTTCTTC. Translated, it gives CASSAGTAMSEQFF.

On this clone: The same CDR3 also results from other DNA sequences found in this sample. The chain recombines TRBV6-5 with TRBJ2-7; D may be TRBD1 (6 bases). Germline assignment: CDR1 MNHEY and CDR2 SVGAGI. Trimming took 0 bases from V and 1 from J, leaving 10 bases between them. The CDR3 runs to 15 residues. The CDR3 coding sequence is TGTGCCAGCAGTTACTCCCGGGGACAATCCTACGAGCAGTACTTC. Amino acids: CASSYSRGQSYEQYF.

This clone was detected only a few times. The chain is built from TRBV5-4 and TRBJ2-7, with 9 bases that match TRBD1. CDR3 size: 15 residues. CDR1 and CDR2 (germline): SGHNT, YYREEE (reference sequence). Unmatched junction bases numbered 8, after V lost 3 bases and J lost 4 bases. CDR3 loop: CASSSQTGTGYEQYF. The CDR3 DNA reads TGTGCCAGCAGCTCCCAGACCGGGACAGGGTACGAGCAGTACTTC.

This sequence joins TRBV9 and TRBJ1-1, with a tentative D call TRBD1 (5 bases). V lost 4 bases to trimming and J lost 1 base, with 11 bases between them. Germline loops: CDR1 SGDLS, CDR2 YYNGEE. The CDR3 spans 14 residues. The CDR3 region is CASSFGTENTEAFF. For the CDR3, the DNA is TGTGCCAGCAGCTTTGGGACGGAGAACACTGAAGCTTTCTTT.

The chain has TRBV27 and TRBJ2-7; D unclear. V gave up 2 bases and J gave up 2 bases, with 10 bases separating them. Germline V gene data show CDR1 as MNHEY and CDR2 as SMNVEV (reference sequence). The CDR3 runs 14 residues. CDR3 amino acids: CASSLELGTYEQYF. The CDR3 DNA is TGTGCCAGCAGTTTAGAGTTAGGGACCTACGAGCAGTACTTC.